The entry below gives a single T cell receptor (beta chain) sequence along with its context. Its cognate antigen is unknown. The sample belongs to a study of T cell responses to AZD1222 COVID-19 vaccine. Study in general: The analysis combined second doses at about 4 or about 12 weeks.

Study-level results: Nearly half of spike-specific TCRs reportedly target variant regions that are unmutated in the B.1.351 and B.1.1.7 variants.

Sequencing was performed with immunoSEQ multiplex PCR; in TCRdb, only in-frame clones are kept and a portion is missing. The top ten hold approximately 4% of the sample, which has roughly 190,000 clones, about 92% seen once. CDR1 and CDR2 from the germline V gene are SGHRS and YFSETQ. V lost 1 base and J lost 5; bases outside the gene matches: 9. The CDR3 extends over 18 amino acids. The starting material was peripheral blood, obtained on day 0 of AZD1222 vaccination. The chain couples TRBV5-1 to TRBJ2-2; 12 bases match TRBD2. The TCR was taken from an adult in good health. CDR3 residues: CASSLSLAGGPGTGELFF. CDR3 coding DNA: TGCGCCAGCAGCTTGTCGCTAGCGGGGGGGCCGGGTACCGGGGAGCTGTTTTTT.